This T cell receptor (beta chain) was identified in a study of T cell repertoires in aging, cancer and after chemotherapy. As for the study in general: Repeat sampling of healthy donors over several months to years showed clear clonal overlap. Study results and limitations: Compared with age-matched healthy donors, untreated hematological or solid cancer patients showed higher blood TCR clonality. In healthy donors, age-related TCR diversity loss mainly reflected lost richness. The repertoire data cannot show anything about immunological memory following chemotherapy.

V was clipped by 2 bases and J by 6 bases, with 11 bases between them. This CDR3 is 13 amino acids long. Amplification of TCR beta used genomic DNA extracted from peripheral blood. Details on this clonotype: Its antigen is still unknown.

Multiplex touch-down PCR with TRB-A/B primers amplified rearranged V-D-J TRB sequences. TCRdb reanalysed the multiplex PCR reads using MiXCR and keeps one entry per CDR3 protein. The data contain under 8,500 distinct CDR3 sequences, around 30% of them singletons. This TCR was sampled from a human donor in good health. This chain joins TRBV12-3 or TRBV12-4 and TRBJ2-7, with D tentatively TRBD2 (5 bases). The material sequenced was blood. CDR3 region: CASSLQRFREQYF. DNA for the CDR3: TGTGCCAGCAGTTTACAGCGGTTTCGCGAGCAGTACTTC.